This TCR beta chain was profiled in a study of CD8 T cells in Susac syndrome. Germline V gives CDR1 MNHEY, CDR2 SMNVEV (reference sequence). The V end was cut by 5 bases, the J end by 4 bases, with 14 bases between. The CDR3 totals 14 residues. After extraction with the RNeasy kit, 0.5 to 1 ug of the RNA was reverse transcribed using random hexamers. With immunoSEQ multiplex PCR, TCR beta CDR3 was amplified across 54 Vbeta and 13 Jbeta. TCRdb itself ran the immunoSEQ multiplex PCR reads through MiXCR, one entry per CDR3 protein. The sample holds approximately 65,000 distinct CDR3 sequences; approximately 94% are singletons and the top ten take roughly 0.19%. Peripheral blood CD8+ and CD4+ T cells were profiled by TCR beta sequencing. Negative isolation yielded CD8+ and CD4+ T cells; FACS enriched TEMRA cells.

The chain joins TRBV27 to TRBJ1-2; maybe TRBD1 (5 bases). This receptor was taken from a human donor in good health. The specimen sequenced was CD8+ T cells from PBMCs. The CDR3, as DNA: TGTGCCAGCAGTACGGGGGGAGATCTCTATGGCTACACCTTC. It is translated as CASSTGGDLYGYTF.